This T cell receptor (beta chain) was profiled in a study of T cell clusters in autoimmune cytopenias. Study as a whole: Healthy control donors averaged about 52 years of age, with a median of roughly 60 years.

Concerning this clonotype itself: Antigen unknown.

Each sample's input was around 250 ng genomic DNA, roughly 40,000 genome equivalents. Study observations and caveats: The T cell clusters came from computational analysis alone and lack functional validation.

Multiplex touch-down PCR amplified TRB using TRB-A and TRB-B pools in one tube. TCRdb processed the multiplex PCR reads again and assigns one entry to each CDR3 protein, with no DNA. The sample has about 11,000 distinct CDR3 sequences. These data were also reused for a study on T cell repertoires in aging, cancer and after chemotherapy.

This clonotype was obtained from a human donor in good health. The specimen was peripheral blood.

The CDR3 region is CASSLWSGVYNEQFF. This chain joins TRBV27 and TRBJ2-1; lacking DNA, the TRBD2 call made by TCRdb goes unchecked. Germline CDR1 is MNHEY and CDR2 is SMNVEV (reference sequence). The CDR3 is 15 residues long.